Here is one T cell receptor (beta chain) with its context. Its antigen remains unidentified. This specimen comes from a study of T cell responses to AZD1222 COVID-19 vaccine. Assay: immunoSEQ multiplex PCR; the TCRdb copy retains only in-frame clones and omits some. The data hold fewer than 75,000 clones, with 75% to 95% observed a single time. Broader study findings: The peak T cell response came first, and repertoires were sampled only after it. Nearly half of unique spike-specific TCRs reportedly avoided B.1.351 and B.1.1.7 mutated regions.

Trimming pared 5 bases from V and 2 bases from J, leaving 9 bases between. Germline CDR1 and CDR2: SGHAT and FQNNGV. The CDR3 loop spans 13 amino acids. The TCR comes from an adult who received the MenACWY meningococcal vaccine as a control. The V and J genes are TRBV11-2 and TRBJ1-1, with D unresolved. Material: peripheral blood, obtained 28 days after the second dose of the MenACWY control vaccine. The CDR3 loop reads CASSPPGNTEAFF. In DNA, the CDR3 is TGTGCCAGCAGCCCACCGGGCAACACTGAAGCTTTCTTT. The whole variable domain, remainder taken from reference TRBV11-2 and TRBJ1-1, is EAGVAQSPRYKIIEKRQSVAFWCNPISGHATLYWYQQILGQGPKLLIQFQNNGVVDDSQLPKDRFSAERLKGVDSTLKIQPAKLEDSAVYLCASSPPGNTEAFFGQGTRLTVV.